This T cell receptor beta chain originates from a study of identical twins. Findings and caveats of the study: Where out-of-frame alpha sequences were twin-shared, they showed excess low generation probability. Conclusions rested on cross-sectional statistics rather than following the same donors. Cord blood beta clonotypes that were abundant carried fewer insertions, and memory repertoires showed no such trend.

In every case, the donor was a healthy Caucasian. The table lists this clonotype with a few counts. Its antigen is unknown. CDR3 length: 14 residues. Trimming took off 1 base at V and 4 bases at J, with 9 bases between the two ends. CDR1 is SEHNR, CDR2 FQNEAQ, per germline (reference sequence). TCRdb reprocessed the 5' RACE reads via MiXCR and lists one record per CDR3 protein. Of about 810,000 distinct CDR3 sequences detected, 12% appear once; the ten largest clones hold about 1.5%. The same sample was also studied in work on yellow fever vaccine responses in identical twins.

The V gene is TRBV7-9, the J gene TRBJ2-3; no clear D gene. What was sequenced was PBMCs. This clonotype was obtained from a woman between 18 and 29 years old in good health. CDR3: CASSLVPGPDTQYF. The CDR3 nucleotides read TGTGCCAGCAGCTTAGTGCCGGGCCCAGATACGCAGTATTTT. Combining the CDR3 with reference TRBV7-9 and TRBJ2-3 gives the whole variable domain DTGVSQNPRHKITKRGQNVTFRCDPISEHNRLYWYRQTLGQGPEFLTYFQNEAQLEKSRLLSDRFSAERPKGSFSTLEIQRTEQGDSAMYLCASSLVPGPDTQYFGPGTRLTVL.